A selection of T cell receptor beta chains follows, all from one sample in a study of T cells in localized non-small cell lung cancer. The method was immunoSEQ multiplex PCR; TCRdb's version includes in-frame clones alone and lacks a portion of them. The sample yields around 90,000 clones, around 80% seen once. Sequenced here: PBMCs, sampled before any cancer treatment. The receptors were gathered from a man aged 35-69 years with stage II squamous cell lung carcinoma. Each CDR3 is given with its conserved first and last residue. The D gene is left open where the match is weak. Rows give clone size only sometimes, using once, few, many, or a class for an expanded clone.

length	D	size	V	J	DNA	CDR3
13	-	few	TRBV6-5	TRBJ1-2	TGTGCCAGCAGTTTGCAGGGTGAGAGTGGCTACACCTTC	CASSLQGESGYTF
12	-	-	TRBV28	TRBJ1-4	TGTGCCAGCAGACCAGGGATAGAAAAACTGTTTTTT	CASRPGIEKLFF
13	-	medium-sized	TRBV19	TRBJ1-1	TGTGCCAGTATGGGCAGGATGAACACTGAAGCTTTCTTT	CASMGRMNTEAFF
17	TRBD2	-	TRBV2	TRBJ2-1	TGTGCCAGCAGCTACTCGGGACTAGCGGGGGTATACAATGAGCAGTTCTTC	CASSYSGLAGVYNEQFF
14	-	-	TRBV7-9	TRBJ1-5	TGTGCCAGCAGCGGCGGAGGGAAGGACCAGCCCCAGCATTTT	CASSGGGKDQPQHF
17	-	many	TRBV28	TRBJ2-1	TGTGCCAGCAGTTCCATCTGGAAGGGGGGGCCCGGGAATGAGCAGTTCTTC	CASSSIWKGGPGNEQFF
12	-	-	TRBV19	TRBJ1-1	TGTGCCAGTAGTTTCCTGAACACTGAAGCTTTCTTT	CASSFLNTEAFF
15	TRBD2	-	TRBV6-5	TRBJ2-1	TGTGCCAGCAGTCTGACTAGCGGGACCCCCAATGAGCAGTTCTTC	CASSLTSGTPNEQFF
14	-	-	TRBV6-1	TRBJ2-3	TGTGCCAGCAGCCCCGACGTACGCACAGATACGCAGTATTTT	CASSPDVRTDTQYF
17	-	once	TRBV15	TRBJ1-5	TGTGCCACCAGCAGAGTGGACGGATCCTATAGCAATCAGCCCCAGCATTTT	CATSRVDGSYSNQPQHF
11	-	-	TRBV6-6	TRBJ2-1	TGTGCCAGCAGTTTAGGGTTACGGCAGTTCTTC	CASSLGLRQFF
15	-	-	TRBV15	TRBJ1-6	TGTGCCACCAGCAGAGACCTCTCCTATAATTCACCCCTCCACTTT	CATSRDLSYNSPLHF
14	-	once	TRBV6-1	TRBJ1-5	TGTGCCAGCAGTGTGGGGGTGGGCAATCAGCCCCAGCATTTT	CASSVGVGNQPQHF
13	-	-	TRBV7-8	TRBJ2-3	TGTGCCAGCAGCTTAGGGGCCTTAGGCACGCAGTATTTT	CASSLGALGTQYF
15	TRBD2	-	TRBV5-6	TRBJ2-3	TGTGCCAGCAGTGACAGCGGGGTTGGCACAGATACGCAGTATTTT	CASSDSGVGTDTQYF
16	TRBD1	-	TRBV28	TRBJ1-5	TGTGCCAGCAGTACACCCCGACAGGGCAGCAATCAGCCCCAGCATTTT	CASSTPRQGSNQPQHF
15	-	-	TRBV6-5	TRBJ1-6	TGTGCCAGCAGTTCGAAAGACAGGAACTTATCACCCCTCCACTTT	CASSSKDRNLSPLHF
15	TRBD1	-	TRBV5-1	TRBJ2-5	TGCGCCAGCAGCTTGGGGACAGGGAGCGGAGAGACCCAGTACTTC	CASSLGTGSGETQYF
14	TRBD1	-	TRBV28	TRBJ2-7	TGTGCCAGCAGTTCGGGACAGTCACCCTACGAGCAGTACTTC	CASSSGQSPYEQYF
12	-	-	TRBV9	TRBJ2-6	TGTGCCAGCGGGACTGGGGCCAACGTCCTGACTTTC	CASGTGANVLTF
12	-	-	TRBV5-1	TRBJ2-2	TGCGCCAGCAGCTTGGGGTCCGGGGAGCTGTTTTTT	CASSLGSGELFF
14	-	few	TRBV19	TRBJ1-5	TGTGCCAGTACCCCTTGGGACGGAGGCCAGCCCCAGCATTTT	CASTPWDGGQPQHF
16	-	-	TRBV28	TRBJ1-4	TGTGCCAGCAGTCAGGGAGTTACGGCAACTAATGAAAAACTGTTTTTT	CASSQGVTATNEKLFF
16	TRBD1	-	TRBV7-8	TRBJ1-2	TGTGCCAGCAGCTTAGCCGACAGGGAGGAGGGCTATGGCTACACCTTC	CASSLADREEGYGYTF
15	-	-	TRBV4-1	TRBJ2-7	TGCGCCAGCAGCCAAGATTGGGCCGGGACCTACGAGCAGTACTTC	CASSQDWAGTYEQYF
15	-	-	TRBV7-2	TRBJ2-3	TGTGCCAGCAGCTACCTAGCAGCTAGCACAGATACGCAGTATTTT	CASSYLAASTDTQYF
11	-	once	TRBV2	TRBJ2-7	TGTGCCAGCAGTGCTGGGATCGAGCAGTACTTC	CASSAGIEQYF
13	-	once	TRBV7-3	TRBJ1-6	TGTGCCAGCAGCCGCGAATTTAATTCACCCCTCCACTTT	CASSREFNSPLHF
14	TRBD2	few	TRBV11-3	TRBJ2-2	TGTGCCAGCAGCCGGGGGGATGTAGCCGGGGAGCTGTTTTTT	CASSRGDVAGELFF
13	-	-	TRBV7-8	TRBJ2-7	TGTGCCAGCAGCCAGGGACACTTCTACGAGCAGTACTTC	CASSQGHFYEQYF
17	-	-	TRBV5-1	TRBJ2-7	TGCGCCAGCAGCTCACAGCCCGCGGGACCCACGAGCGACGAGCAGTACTTC	CASSSQPAGPTSDEQYF
16	TRBD2	-	TRBV29-1	TRBJ2-4	TGCAGCGTTGAATGGCTAGCGGGAGGGGGTAAAAACATTCAGTACTTC	CSVEWLAGGGKNIQYF
13	-	-	TRBV7-2	TRBJ2-1	TGTGCCAGCAGCGCAAACGCGAAGGATGAGCAGTTCTTC	CASSANAKDEQFF
15	TRBD1	-	TRBV10-3	TRBJ2-3	TGTGCCATCAGTCCGAGGGACAGATTAGCAGATACGCAGTATTTT	CAISPRDRLADTQYF
17	-	-	TRBV19	TRBJ2-5	TGTGCCAGTAGTATAGATCATTCAGGGCTGTACCAAGAGACCCAGTACTTC	CASSIDHSGLYQETQYF
17	-	-	TRBV7-2	TRBJ2-1	TGTGCCAGCAGCTTAGTCGGCATAGACCCTTCCTACAATGAGCAGTTCTTC	CASSLVGIDPSYNEQFF
15	-	-	TRBV19	TRBJ1-1	TGTGCCAGTAGCCCGCTCAGGGGAGCGAACACTGAAGCTTTCTTT	CASSPLRGANTEAFF